The rows below give T cell receptor beta chains drawn from one sample of a study of cytomegalovirus exposure and HLA in healthy donors. The repertoire was sequenced with immunoSEQ multiplex PCR; TCRdb's copy has only in-frame clones and lacks some. The sample lists about 260,000 clones; roughly 70% were seen once. Material for sequencing was PBMCs. The receptors come from a female donor in good health and CMV-seronegative. The CDR3 runs from the conserved cysteine through the conserved F or W.

>TRBV9|TRBJ2-3
CASSASVQGGDTQYF
>TRBV2|TRBJ2-2
CASSVWQVGTGELFF
>TRBV19|TRBJ2-3
CASSSGTSGSTDTQYF
>TRBV5-6|TRBJ2-3
CASSFTSGTDTQYF
>TRBV28|TRBJ2-7
CATTDRSYEQYF
>TRBV28|TRBJ1-2
CASGTKGYGYTF
>TRBV7-9|TRBJ2-7
CASSQQGAPVEQYF
>TRBV7-9|TRBJ2-7
CASSTGAGTYEQYF
>TRBV15|TRBJ1-4
CATSRDKKLFF
>TRBV27|TRBJ2-2
CASSLGTGRPGELFF
>TRBV9|TRBJ1-5
CASSAGGSNQPQHF
>TRBV6-5|TRBJ1-1
CASSYGGQGRTEAFF
>TRBV29-1|-
CSVEDDRSYEQYF
>TRBV27|TRBJ2-1
CASCRGGRSEQFF
>TRBV2|TRBJ2-1
CATGLAGGLIVGEQFF
>TRBV4-2|TRBJ2-7
CASSQETGWSEQYF
>TRBV2|TRBJ2-1
CASSEDEREWLSNEQFF
>TRBV29-1|TRBJ2-3
CSVASTDTQYF
>TRBV18|TRBJ2-1
CASSLGVAGAYNEQFF
>TRBV7-9|TRBJ1-5
CSSSLGDRGTQHF
>TRBV11-3|TRBJ2-5
CASSSRTSLAQETQYF
>TRBV18|TRBJ2-7
CASSPGTGDYEQYF
>TRBV7-2|TRBJ2-7
CASSLDPGSYEQYF
>TRBV5-1|-
CASSPSGRASYEQYF
>TRBV4-1|TRBJ2-2
CASSQAGDDGELFF
>TRBV27|TRBJ2-3
CASRPLTGLSTDTQYF
>TRBV27|TRBJ2-1
CASSPLDRGYEQFF
>TRBV7-9|TRBJ2-3
CASSFPTSGRGYTDTQYF
>TRBV6-4|TRBJ2-3
CASSEVQSTDTQYF
>TRBV5-6|TRBJ2-5
CASSRVWSGDPQETQYF
>TRBV7-8|TRBJ2-3
CASVKGAGVRTDTQYF
>TRBV18|TRBJ1-4
CASSQRTGGNEKLFF
>TRBV6-5|TRBJ1-5
CASRLVRGGDQPQHF
>TRBV11-3|TRBJ1-3
CASSLGGGPGNTIYF
>TRBV27|TRBJ2-2
CASSPQGANTGELFF
>TRBV2|TRBJ2-5
CASASGRGQETQYF
>TRBV27|TRBJ2-7
CASSLTVFYEQYF
>TRBV6-5|TRBJ1-1
CASSYMGRGTEAFF
>TRBV28|TRBJ2-2
CASSPPRQGDTGELFF
>TRBV4-1|TRBJ1-2
CASNDPPGSYGYTF
>TRBV7-2|TRBJ1-5
CASSLGAPSPTLRNQPQHF
>TRBV18|TRBJ1-2
CASSPSAGWNGYTF
>TRBV25-1|TRBJ1-4
CASSPRFEKLFF
>TRBV4-2|TRBJ2-1
CASSQDRDSSYNEQFF
>TRBV6-1|TRBJ1-3
CASNTGGSGNTIYF
>TRBV19|TRBJ2-7
CASTSGTGAYEQYF
>TRBV9|TRBJ2-1
CASSMTSGAYNEQFF